This T cell receptor beta chain was captured by sequencing in a study of T cell repertoires in cytomegalovirus infection (dated by TCRdb to between 2018 and 2021). About the study as a whole: The peptide stimulations were aimed at well-studied HLA-B-restricted epitopes as well as recently identified HLA-C-restricted CMV epitopes, whose presentation resists viral immunomodulation. Because public TCR beta signatures pointed to carriage of CMV infection together with the matching HLA type, the HLA type of each donor mattered for the analysis. Overall results and qualifications from the work: The ex vivo response was dominated by HLA-C-restricted CMV-specific TCR beta clonotypes, which also provided the single most frequent clonotype in two of eight donors. In both this cohort and an independent roughly 350-donor cohort, the cumulative frequency of public TCR beta family members distinguished carriers of CMV infection plus the relevant HLA type.

Sample treatment or condition, as interpreted from the label and publication: in vitro stimulation with specific CMV peptide epitopes to enrich CMV-specific T cells. Sequenced on an Illumina HiSeq 1500. TCRdb trimmed the raw reads at Q25, called clones with MiXCR and kept productive beta chains. Entries that share a CDR3 protein sequence are merged under the most common genes and DNA. This sample is represented by 900,000 to 950,000 distinct CDR3 sequences; around a third of them were singletons. The biggest ten clones account for over 12% of the sample. There are a few counts of this clonotype. Which antigen it targets is not known. Per-nucleotide qualities are absent, and no much larger clonotype sits a single base away. Sequencing used cultured CD8+ T cells from PBMCs, obtained from culture after CMV antigen stimulation. This sequence was found in a human donor in good health (CMV status not recorded). Some clones in this sample may be carry-over from other donors' samples.

The nucleotide sequence reads as follows: TGTGCCAGCAGCCCCCGGGGTCCAGGGAACTATGGCTACACCTTC. Its protein reads: CASSPRGPGNYGYTF. The chain couples TRBV7-9 to TRBJ1-2; the D region possibly corresponds to TRBD1 (5 bases align). Via the germline V gene (reference sequence), CDR1 is SEHNR and CDR2 FQNEAQ. The V and J ends are trimmed by 5 bases and 2 bases, leaving 15 bases between them. Including the terminal cysteine and phenylalanine, the CDR3 comprises 15 residues. Solely the CDR3 DNA is kept, with 45 bases framed from the first base.